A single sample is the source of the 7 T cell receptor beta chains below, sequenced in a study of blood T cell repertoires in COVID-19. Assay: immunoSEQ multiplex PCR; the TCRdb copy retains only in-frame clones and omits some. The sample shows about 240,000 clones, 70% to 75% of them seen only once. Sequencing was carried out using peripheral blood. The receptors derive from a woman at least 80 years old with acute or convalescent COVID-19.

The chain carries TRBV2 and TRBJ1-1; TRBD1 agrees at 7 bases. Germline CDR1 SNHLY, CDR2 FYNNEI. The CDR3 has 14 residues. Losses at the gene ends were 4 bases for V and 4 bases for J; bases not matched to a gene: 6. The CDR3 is CASSVQGGGTEAFF. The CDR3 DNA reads TGTGCCAGCAGTGTTCAGGGGGGCGGCACTGAAGCTTTCTTT.

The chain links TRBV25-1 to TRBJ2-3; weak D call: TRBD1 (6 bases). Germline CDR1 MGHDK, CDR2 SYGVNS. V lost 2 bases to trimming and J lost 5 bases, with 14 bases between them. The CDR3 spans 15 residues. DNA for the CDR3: TGTGCCAGCAGTGAAATACAGGGTCAGGGAGATACGCAGTATTTT. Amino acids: CASSEIQGQGDTQYF.

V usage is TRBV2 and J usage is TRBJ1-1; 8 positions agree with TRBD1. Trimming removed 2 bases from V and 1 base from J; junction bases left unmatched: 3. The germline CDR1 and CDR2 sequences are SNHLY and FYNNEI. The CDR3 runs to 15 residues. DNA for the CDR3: TGTGCCAGCAGTGAAAGTGGGACAGGGAACACTGAAGCTTTCTTT. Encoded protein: CASSESGTGNTEAFF.

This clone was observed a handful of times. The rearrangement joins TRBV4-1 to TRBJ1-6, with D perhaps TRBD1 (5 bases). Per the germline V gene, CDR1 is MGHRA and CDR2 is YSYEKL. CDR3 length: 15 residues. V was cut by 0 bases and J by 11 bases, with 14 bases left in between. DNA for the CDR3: TGCGCCAGCAGCCAAGATGGCCAGGGAGGTCCACCCCTCCACTTT. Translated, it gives CASSQDGQGGPPLHF.

The CDR3 DNA follows: TGTGCCAGCAACCAACAGGGCGCAGATACGCAGTATTTT. The encoded protein is CASNQQGADTQYF. The chain uses TRBV27 and TRBJ2-3; possible D gene TRBD1, 6 bases. Trimming removed 7 bases at V and 4 bases at J, with 12 bases between. Germline CDR1 reads MNHEY; CDR2 reads SMNVEV (reference sequence). The CDR3 is made up of 13 amino acids.

This CDR3 reads CASSMTGSPLYGYTF. Here the CDR3 DNA reads TGTGCCAGTAGTATGACCGGGTCTCCACTCTATGGCTACACCTTC. The V gene is TRBV19, the J gene TRBJ1-2; the D is unclear. The CDR3 spans 15 residues. Per germline, CDR1 LNHDA and CDR2 SQIVND (reference sequence). With 3 bases removed from V and 4 bases from J, the gap between germline ends came to 15 bases.

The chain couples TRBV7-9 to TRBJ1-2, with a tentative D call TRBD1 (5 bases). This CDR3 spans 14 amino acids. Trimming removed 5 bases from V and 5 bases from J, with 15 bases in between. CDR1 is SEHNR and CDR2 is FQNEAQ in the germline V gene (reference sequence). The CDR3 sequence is CASSPQLGAYGYTF. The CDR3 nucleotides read TGTGCCAGCAGCCCTCAGTTAGGGGCGTATGGCTACACCTTC.